The 14 T cell receptor beta chains listed next were all sequenced from one sample in a study of blood T cell repertoires in COVID-19. The assay was immunoSEQ multiplex PCR, and TCRdb's table has in-frame clones only and misses some. The sample comprises 200,000 or so clones, about nine tenths of which are singletons, and more than 2.5% rests with the top ten. The sequencing input was PBMCs or T cells enriched from blood (not recorded which). The receptor source for this set is a woman in her 30s who had recovered from COVID-19.

V usage is TRBV4-2 and J usage is TRBJ2-7; 7 bases are a match to TRBD2. This CDR3 spans 15 amino acids. Germline CDR1 and CDR2: LGHNA and YNFKEQ. The ends lost 3 bases at V and 7 bases at J; junction bases unmatched: 12. The CDR3 DNA reads TGTGCCAGCAGCCACTCTCAGACGGGGGGTTGGGAGCAGTACTTC. Protein: CASSHSQTGGWEQYF.

The chain is built from TRBV9 and TRBJ1-1; D is possibly TRBD1 (6 bases). CDR3 length: 14 amino acids. The V gene lost 0 bases and the J gene lost 1 base, with 7 bases spanning the gap. Germline CDR1 is SGDLS and CDR2 is YYNGEE. CDR3 bases: TGTGCCAGCAGCGTAGGGGGGCGGAACACTGAAGCTTTCTTT. Residues: CASSVGGRNTEAFF.

The count of this clone is one. The chain combines TRBV5-4 with TRBJ1-1, with D perhaps TRBD1 (5 bases). Per the germline V gene, CDR1 is SGHNT and CDR2 is YYREEE (reference sequence). This CDR3 is 15 amino acids long. Trimming took 3 bases from V and 3 from J, leaving 15 bases between them. CDR3 region: CASSSAGQGDTEAFF. CDR3 bases: TGTGCCAGCAGCTCAGCGGGCCAAGGGGACACTGAAGCTTTCTTT.

A note on this clone: Relative to the germline gene, one junction end is altered; a read error may explain this. The chain combines TRBV6-5 with TRBJ1-3; D unclear. The germline V gene has CDR1 MNHEY and CDR2 SVGAGI. The CDR3 covers 12 residues. In DNA, the CDR3 is TGTGCCAGCTGTTCGGGAGGAACCACCATATATTTT. It translates to CASCSGGTTIYF.

The chain is built from TRBV12-3 or TRBV12-4 and TRBJ1-1, with D possibly matching TRBD1 (5 bases). Trimming removed 2 bases at V and 8 bases at J, with 6 bases between. This CDR3 region has 11 residues. CDR3 sequence (DNA): TGTGCCAGCAGTTTAAACAGGGAAGCTTTCTTT. Encoded protein: CASSLNREAFF.

The chain employs TRBV18 and TRBJ2-5; a weak D match, TRBD2 (5 bases). The CDR3 covers 14 residues. Trimming removed 4 bases at V and 2 bases at J, with 11 bases between. Germline CDR1 and CDR2: KGHSH and LQKENI. CDR3: CASSRYRGQETQYF. CDR3 DNA sequence: TGTGCCAGCTCACGTTATCGGGGACAAGAGACCCAGTACTTC.

The rearrangement uses TRBV4-1 and TRBJ1-5, with D possibly TRBD1 on 5 matching bases. CDR1 is MGHRA, CDR2 YSYEKL, per germline. The CDR3 is 14 residues long. V was pared by 1 base and J by 5 bases, with 9 bases between. The CDR3 bases are TGCGCCAGCAGCCAAGGGGGCAGGGATCAGCCCCAGCATTTT. Protein product: CASSQGGRDQPQHF.

The chain recombines TRBV19 with TRBJ2-7; D is ambiguous. The ends were cut back, 5 bases at V and 5 bases at J, with 19 bases in the middle. The CDR3 covers 15 residues. Germline V gene sequence: CDR1 LNHDA, CDR2 SQIVND (reference sequence). The CDR3 loop is CASSVGELGFDEQYF. CDR3 in DNA: TGTGCCAGTAGTGTCGGCGAGCTAGGATTCGACGAGCAGTACTTC.

A few counts support this clone. The chain has TRBV4-3 and TRBJ1-1, with TRBD1 matching over 11 bases. V was clipped by 7 bases and J by 4 bases; unmatched bases: 2. Germline V gene sequence: CDR1 LGHNA, CDR2 YSLEER. The CDR3 contains 13 residues. Here the CDR3 reads CASTGQGATEAFF. The CDR3 region has the DNA TGCGCCAGCACCGGACAGGGGGCCACTGAAGCTTTCTTT.

The chain couples TRBV27 to TRBJ2-7, with 8 bases identical to TRBD1. The germline CDR1 and CDR2 sequences are MNHEY and SMNVEV (reference sequence). Trimming removed 6 bases from V and 5 bases from J; junction bases left unmatched: 12. This CDR3 contains 15 residues. The CDR3: CASSKLDRGIHEQYF. The CDR3 nucleotides are TGTGCCAGCAGCAAACTTGACAGGGGAATCCACGAGCAGTACTTC.

The chain uses TRBV3-1 (or the pseudogene TRBV3-2) and TRBJ2-1, with 7 bases aligning to TRBD1. From germline, CDR1 is LGHDT and CDR2 YNNKEL (reference sequence). The J segment lost 1 base and the V segment lost 2 bases, leaving 2 bases of the junction unmatched. The CDR3 totals 15 residues. The CDR3 is CASSQSGQSYNEQFF. CDR3 coding DNA: TGTGCCAGCAGCCAATCGGGACAGTCCTACAATGAGCAGTTCTTC.

V is TRBV10-3 and J is TRBJ1-1; D is perhaps TRBD1 (5 bases). The CDR3 consists of 15 residues. Trimming took off 2 bases at V and 0 bases at J, with 10 bases between the two ends. Germline CDR1 and CDR2: ENHRY and SYGVKD. The CDR3: CAISERGTMNTEAFF. The DNA of the CDR3 is TGTGCCATCAGTGAGCGGGGGACGATGAACACTGAAGCTTTCTTT.

The chain uses TRBV4-1 and TRBJ1-5; weak D call: TRBD1 (5 bases). CDR1 is MGHRA, CDR2 YSYEKL, per germline. Trimming cost V 0 bases and J 4 bases, with 10 bases left between them. CDR3 length: 15 residues. The DNA for the CDR3 is TGCGCCAGCAGCCAAGATGAAGGGACTAATCAGCCCCAGCATTTT. Translating gives CASSQDEGTNQPQHF.

This chain links TRBV20-1 with TRBJ1-6, with 8 bases identical to TRBD1. V shed 3 bases and J 9 bases; nucleotides not matched to a gene: 7. CDR1 and CDR2 from the germline V gene are DFQATT and SNEGSKA (reference sequence). There are 14 residues in the CDR3. CDR3 bases: TGCAGTGCTAGTGGGGGACAGGAGAGTTCACCCCTCCACTTT. It encodes CSASGGQESSPLHF.